The 2 T cell receptor beta chains presented below share a single source sample, sequenced in a study of T-cell reconstitution after alpha-beta-depleted transplantation in children. Preparing the TCRbeta library involved the use of unique molecular identifiers. From the PCR reads, TCRdb called clonotypes with MiXCR, one entry per CDR3 protein. The table includes around 190,000 distinct CDR3 sequences, 6.6% detected once. The sequenced sample was PBMCs, obtained before TCRalphabeta/CD19-depleted stem cell transplant. The receptor set was obtained from a boy aged 2 to 10 with acute lymphoblastic leukemia, due to receive a stem cell transplant.

The chain links TRBV15 to TRBJ2-5; D is unresolved. V lost 4 bases and J lost 5, with 5 bases in between. CDR3 length: 11 amino acids. Germline V gene data show CDR1 as LNHNV and CDR2 as YYDKDF (reference sequence). CDR3 amino acids: CATSNRETQYF. DNA for the CDR3: TGTGCCACCAGCAATCGGGAGACCCAGTACTTC.

This clonotype appeared many times. This rearrangement joins TRBV6-2 or TRBV6-3 to TRBJ2-7; D gene unclear. This CDR3 is 11 amino acids long. Germline V lookup: CDR1 MNHEY, CDR2 SVGEGT. The V and J ends lost 7 bases and 4 bases respectively, with 8 bases between them. The CDR3 sequence is CASKLGYEQYF. In DNA form, the CDR3 reads TGTGCCAGCAAGTTGGGGTACGAGCAGTACTTC.